This T cell receptor (beta chain) emerged from a study of CD8+CD57+ T cells in acquired aplastic anemia. Study in general: The study obtained an average of 3.2 ug of DNA from sorted CD4+ and CD8+ cells. Reads per healthy sample averaged roughly 10 million (CD4+) and some 11 million (CD8+). The study, taken as a whole, reports: Between the patient and control groups, CD8+ Simpson's diversity did not differ significantly. The same twenty-nine CD8+ CDR3 sequences occurred in patients and in controls.

Germline V gives CDR1 SEHNR, CDR2 FQNEAQ (reference sequence). There are 14 residues in the CDR3. V was pared by 3 bases and J by 1 base, with 9 bases between. Genomic DNA, serving as template, underwent TCR beta VDJ and CDR3 profiling. MiXCR, run by TCRdb on the reads, gives a single entry per CDR3 protein. The table has a few hundred thousand distinct CDR3 sequences, around 32% seen once. This clonotype has at least ten counts. Its target is unknown. The receptor's source is a human donor in good health, serving as a control. The chain has TRBV7-9 and TRBJ1-1, with a weak D call TRBD1 (6 bases). The specimen sequenced was sorted CD4+, CD8+, or CD8+CD57+ T cells (not recorded which) from PBMCs. The CDR3, as DNA: TGTGCCAGCAGCTTGGGGGCACGGAACACTGAAGCTTTCTTT. This sequence encodes CASSLGARNTEAFF.